These T cell receptor beta chains were read from a single sample in a study of cytomegalovirus exposure and HLA in healthy donors. Repertoires were generated with immunoSEQ multiplex PCR, while TCRdb's copy carries only in-frame clones and drops some. The sample comprises approximately 100,000 clones, about a tenth of which are singletons, and around 5.9% rests with the top ten. The sample was PBMCs. The receptors were gathered from a man in his forties or fifties in good health and CMV-seropositive. Each CDR3 is given with its conserved first and last residue. The order of the fields is V gene, clone size, J gene, CDR3 protein. Rows may omit the clone size; those that give it use once, few, many or a size class.

v_call: TRBV5-6
clone_size: -
j_call: TRBJ2-7
cdr3_aa: CASSLGWSSGRALAYEQYF

v_call: TRBV7-2
clone_size: few
j_call: TRBJ1-5
cdr3_aa: CASTDQGNQPQHF

v_call: TRBV5-8
clone_size: -
j_call: TRBJ2-1
cdr3_aa: CASSLEGQGPYNEQFF

v_call: TRBV29-1
clone_size: few
j_call: TRBJ2-5
cdr3_aa: CSVLRELRQETQYF

v_call: TRBV7-3
clone_size: few
j_call: TRBJ1-1
cdr3_aa: CASSLTDGVSSEAFF

v_call: TRBV2
clone_size: few
j_call: TRBJ1-5
cdr3_aa: CASRAGTGGGQPQHF

v_call: TRBV30
clone_size: few
j_call: TRBJ2-2
cdr3_aa: CACPRGRDNTGELFF

v_call: TRBV29-1
clone_size: -
j_call: TRBJ2-2
cdr3_aa: CSVGRVNTGELFF

v_call: TRBV7-8
clone_size: few
j_call: TRBJ2-3
cdr3_aa: CASSSDRVVTDTQYF

v_call: TRBV5-4
clone_size: few
j_call: TRBJ1-2
cdr3_aa: CASSLVGSGAYGYTF

v_call: TRBV28
clone_size: -
j_call: TRBJ1-2
cdr3_aa: CASSAGRASDGYTF

v_call: TRBV6-1
clone_size: few
j_call: TRBJ1-5
cdr3_aa: CASSEGTGGQPQHF

v_call: TRBV2
clone_size: -
j_call: TRBJ2-7
cdr3_aa: CASSSTYEQYF

v_call: TRBV7-8
clone_size: -
j_call: TRBJ1-5
cdr3_aa: CASSFGQGGQPQHF

v_call: TRBV29-1
clone_size: few
j_call: TRBJ1-3
cdr3_aa: CSVASPTGGHTIYF

v_call: TRBV7-9
clone_size: few
j_call: TRBJ2-3
cdr3_aa: CASTPPGTDTQYF

v_call: TRBV19
clone_size: few
j_call: TRBJ2-3
cdr3_aa: CASGTGQGLDTQYF

v_call: TRBV4-2
clone_size: few
j_call: TRBJ2-2
cdr3_aa: CASSQEAGVKDYTGELFF

v_call: TRBV6-4
clone_size: few
j_call: TRBJ2-3
cdr3_aa: CASSEGLAGGSDTQYF

v_call: TRBV9
clone_size: -
j_call: TRBJ2-2
cdr3_aa: CASSVSQGAFAGELFF

v_call: TRBV5-4
clone_size: once
j_call: TRBJ2-5
cdr3_aa: CASSEGQTGETQYF

v_call: TRBV6-1
clone_size: -
j_call: TRBJ2-3
cdr3_aa: CASSPRGARDTQYF

v_call: TRBV28
clone_size: -
j_call: TRBJ2-2
cdr3_aa: CASSLSGGSGELFF

v_call: TRBV13
clone_size: -
j_call: TRBJ2-2
cdr3_aa: CASSLEGTGELFF

v_call: TRBV7-9
clone_size: few
j_call: TRBJ2-2
cdr3_aa: CASSAADMNTGELFF

v_call: TRBV6-5
clone_size: few
j_call: TRBJ2-5
cdr3_aa: CASSYWDRGGQETQYF

v_call: TRBV7-9
clone_size: few
j_call: TRBJ2-7
cdr3_aa: CASSPGGRYEQYF

v_call: TRBV25-1
clone_size: few
j_call: TRBJ1-1
cdr3_aa: CASSGDRAHREAFF

v_call: TRBV28
clone_size: few
j_call: TRBJ2-3
cdr3_aa: CASSLVWTSTDTQYF

v_call: TRBV11-2
clone_size: few
j_call: TRBJ2-7
cdr3_aa: CASSAPTGAAEQYF

v_call: TRBV7-9
clone_size: -
j_call: TRBJ2-5
cdr3_aa: CASSRGLTQETQYF

v_call: TRBV7-8
clone_size: -
j_call: TRBJ2-5
cdr3_aa: CANLTEETQYF

v_call: TRBV7-8
clone_size: many
j_call: TRBJ1-2
cdr3_aa: CASSLAGGPYGYTF

v_call: TRBV6-1
clone_size: -
j_call: -
cdr3_aa: CASGLAGDEQYF

v_call: TRBV28
clone_size: -
j_call: -
cdr3_aa: CATEAESSYEQYF

v_call: TRBV7-9
clone_size: -
j_call: TRBJ2-4
cdr3_aa: CASTRTDF

v_call: TRBV11-2
clone_size: few
j_call: TRBJ1-2
cdr3_aa: CASSPLRGQHPNFYGYTF

v_call: TRBV15
clone_size: -
j_call: TRBJ2-5
cdr3_aa: CATSRPGTDKETQYF

v_call: TRBV18
clone_size: few
j_call: TRBJ2-2
cdr3_aa: CASSRDSGRGSGELFF

v_call: TRBV7-3
clone_size: few
j_call: TRBJ2-1
cdr3_aa: CASSLGTGGHEQFF

v_call: TRBV5-6
clone_size: -
j_call: TRBJ2-5
cdr3_aa: CASSNRVGETQYF

v_call: TRBV6-1
clone_size: few
j_call: TRBJ2-1
cdr3_aa: CASSTSGNSYNEQFF

v_call: TRBV11-2
clone_size: once
j_call: TRBJ2-1
cdr3_aa: CASTRTGGNEQFF

v_call: TRBV5-1
clone_size: -
j_call: TRBJ2-5
cdr3_aa: CASSLGENHQETQYF

v_call: TRBV30
clone_size: few
j_call: TRBJ1-1
cdr3_aa: CAWREPDRGTEAFF

v_call: TRBV11-2
clone_size: few
j_call: TRBJ1-5
cdr3_aa: CASSSGGNQPQHF

v_call: TRBV9
clone_size: few
j_call: TRBJ2-7
cdr3_aa: CASSAGLSSYEQYF

v_call: TRBV7-9
clone_size: few
j_call: TRBJ1-5
cdr3_aa: CASTQEGRKPQHF

v_call: TRBV7-2
clone_size: -
j_call: TRBJ1-4
cdr3_aa: CASSSTFTRGGEKLFF

v_call: TRBV4-2
clone_size: once
j_call: -
cdr3_aa: CASSQSIAGGKTYEQYF

v_call: TRBV19
clone_size: few
j_call: TRBJ2-2
cdr3_aa: CASSILAGGTGELFF

v_call: TRBV2
clone_size: many
j_call: TRBJ1-1
cdr3_aa: CATGQLNTEAFF

v_call: TRBV5-1
clone_size: -
j_call: TRBJ2-1
cdr3_aa: CASSYRQGYYNEQFF

v_call: TRBV4-1
clone_size: few
j_call: TRBJ2-3
cdr3_aa: CASSQAQGRGRSDTQYF